This entry describes one T cell receptor beta chain. Its antigen is unknown. The method was immunoSEQ multiplex PCR; TCRdb's version includes in-frame clones alone and lacks a portion of them. In the table there are 350,000 to 450,000 clones, roughly 94% of which are singletons. The sample belongs to a study of Ad26.COV2.S vaccination and SARS-CoV-2 variants. Points from the study as a whole: Substantial response breadth was reportedly seen for spike-specific CD8+ and CD4+ T cells after vaccination.

Trimming cost V 3 bases and J 3 bases, with 7 bases left between them. Germline V gene data show CDR1 as SGHRS and CDR2 as YFSETQ. The CDR3 loop spans 12 amino acids. The sequencing used peripheral blood, collected after recovery from COVID-19. This receptor was obtained from a human donor who had recovered from COVID-19. The chain links TRBV5-1 to TRBJ2-7; D may be TRBD2 (5 bases). The CDR3 reads CASSSGIYEQYF. The DNA for the CDR3 is TGCGCCAGCAGCTCGGGAATCTACGAGCAGTACTTC.